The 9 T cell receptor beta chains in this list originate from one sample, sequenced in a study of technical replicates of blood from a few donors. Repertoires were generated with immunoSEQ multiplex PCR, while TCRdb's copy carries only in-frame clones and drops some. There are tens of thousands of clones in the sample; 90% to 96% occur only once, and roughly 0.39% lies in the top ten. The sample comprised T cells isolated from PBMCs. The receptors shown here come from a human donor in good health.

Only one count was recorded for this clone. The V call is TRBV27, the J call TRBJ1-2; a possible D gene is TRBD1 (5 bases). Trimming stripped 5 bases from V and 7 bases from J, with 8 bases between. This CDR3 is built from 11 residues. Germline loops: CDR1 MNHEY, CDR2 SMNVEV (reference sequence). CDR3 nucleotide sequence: TGTGCCAGCAGTAGTGGGGCTGGCTACACCTTC. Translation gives CASSSGAGYTF.

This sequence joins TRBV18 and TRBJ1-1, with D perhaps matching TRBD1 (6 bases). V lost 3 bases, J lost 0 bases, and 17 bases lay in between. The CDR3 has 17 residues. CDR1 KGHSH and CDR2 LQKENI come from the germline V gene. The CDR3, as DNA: TGTGCCAGCTCACCTGTCGGGGGGGCCCAGATGAACACTGAAGCTTTCTTT. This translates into CASSPVGGAQMNTEAFF.

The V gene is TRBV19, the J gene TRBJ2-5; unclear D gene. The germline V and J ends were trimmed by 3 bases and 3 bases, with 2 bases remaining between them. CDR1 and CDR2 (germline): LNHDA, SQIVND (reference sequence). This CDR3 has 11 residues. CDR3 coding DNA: TGTGCCAGTAGTATCAAAGAGACCCAGTACTTC. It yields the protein CASSIKETQYF.

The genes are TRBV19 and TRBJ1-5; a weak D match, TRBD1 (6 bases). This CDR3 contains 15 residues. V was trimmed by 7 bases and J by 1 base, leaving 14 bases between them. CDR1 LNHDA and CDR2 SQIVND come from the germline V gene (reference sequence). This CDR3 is CASISQGSSNQPQHF. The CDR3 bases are TGTGCCAGTATCTCACAGGGAAGCAGCAATCAGCCCCAGCATTTT.

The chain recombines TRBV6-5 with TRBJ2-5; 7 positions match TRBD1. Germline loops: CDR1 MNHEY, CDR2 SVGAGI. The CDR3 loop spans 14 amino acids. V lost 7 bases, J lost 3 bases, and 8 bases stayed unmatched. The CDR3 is CASTRRGQEETQYF. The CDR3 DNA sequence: TGTGCCAGCACCCGACGAGGACAGGAAGAGACCCAGTACTTC.

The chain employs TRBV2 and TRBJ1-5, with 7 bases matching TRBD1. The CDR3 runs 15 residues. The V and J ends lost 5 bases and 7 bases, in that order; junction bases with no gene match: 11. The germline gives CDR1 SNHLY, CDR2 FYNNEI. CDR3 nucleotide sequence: TGTGCCAGCAGTCGGACCGGGACAGCGGAACAGCCCCAGCATTTT. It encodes CASSRTGTAEQPQHF.

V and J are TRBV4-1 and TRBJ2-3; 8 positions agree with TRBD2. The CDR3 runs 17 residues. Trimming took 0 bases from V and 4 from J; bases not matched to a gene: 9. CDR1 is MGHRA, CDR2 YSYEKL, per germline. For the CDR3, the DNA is TGCGCCAGCAGCCAAGAATCCAGCGGGAGCCTTCCAGATACGCAGTATTTT. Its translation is CASSQESSGSLPDTQYF.

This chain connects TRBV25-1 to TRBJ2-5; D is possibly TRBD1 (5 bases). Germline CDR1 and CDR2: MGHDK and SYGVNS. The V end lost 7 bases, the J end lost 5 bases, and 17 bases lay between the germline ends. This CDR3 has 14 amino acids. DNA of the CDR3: TGTGCCAGCACACGGCATCCCTCAGGGGAGACCCAGTACTTC. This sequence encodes CASTRHPSGETQYF. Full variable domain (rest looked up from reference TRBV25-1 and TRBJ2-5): EADIYQTPRYLVIGTGKKITLECSQTMGHDKMYWYQQDPGMELHLIHYSYGVNSTEKGDLSSESTVSRIRTEHFPLTLESARPSHTSQYLCASTRHPSGETQYFGPGTRLLVL.

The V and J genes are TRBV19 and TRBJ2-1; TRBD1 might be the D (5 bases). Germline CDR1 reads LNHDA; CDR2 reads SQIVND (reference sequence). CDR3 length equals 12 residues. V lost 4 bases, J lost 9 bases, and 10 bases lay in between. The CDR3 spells CASSTPGSEQFF. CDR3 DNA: TGTGCCAGTAGTACCCCAGGGTCTGAGCAGTTCTTC.